The source of this T cell receptor (beta chain) is a study of Graves' ophthalmopathy and Graves' hyperthyroidism. Study-wide background: Peripheral blood samples were taken at initial diagnosis, before any treatment.

Germline-derived CDR1 and CDR2 are MNHEY and SVGEGT. CDR3 length equals 14 residues. Trimming removed 6 bases from V and 10 bases from J; junction bases left unmatched: 9. As regards this clonotype: Its antigen is not known.

Approximately 10 ml of fresh blood yielded the PBMCs by density gradient. Researchers took RNA transcripts and amplified TCR beta CDR3 regions from them. HTBI primers were employed in first-round RT-PCR, then a second-round multiplex PCR followed. TCRdb re-called the multiplex PCR reads through MiXCR, storing one row per CDR3 protein. The sample records over 150,000 distinct CDR3 sequences, more than 30% being singletons. Study conclusions and caveats: The model's ophthalmopathy progression predictions had approximately 71% sensitivity and just under 75% specificity. Separation of ophthalmopathy from stable hyperthyroidism was achieved by a 13-signature model, at 85% to 90% sensitivity and under 83% specificity.

Material: peripheral blood. The chain is built from TRBV6-2 or TRBV6-3 and TRBJ1-6; 7 nucleotides line up with TRBD1. The source is a woman aged 40 to 55 with Graves' ophthalmopathy. Here the CDR3 DNA reads TGTGCCAGCAGGCCCCAGGGGGAAGGATCACCCCTCCACTTT. Translating it yields CASRPQGEGSPLHF.